The 21 T cell receptor beta chains presented below share a single source sample, sequenced in a study of blood T cell repertoires in COVID-19. TCRdb's table, derived via immunoSEQ multiplex PCR, lists solely in-frame clones and lacks some. The sample yields some 290,000 clones, around 90% seen once. The sample comprised peripheral blood. Every receptor here comes from a woman in her thirties or forties with COVID-19, enrolled during active disease.

DNA for the CDR3: TGTGCCAGCTCACCGGGACTGCCGAACACTGAAGCTTTCTTT. It specifies CASSPGLPNTEAFF. The J gene is TRBJ1-1, the V gene TRBV18; possibly TRBD1 for D (5 bases). The CDR3 is 14 amino acids. V gave up 3 bases and J gave up 1 base, with 9 bases separating them. Germline-derived CDR1 and CDR2 are KGHSH and LQKENI. The whole variable domain, filled in from reference TRBV18 and TRBJ1-1, reads NAGVMQNPRHLVRRRGQEARLRCSPMKGHSHVYWYRQLPEEGLKFMVYLQKENIIDESGMPKERFSAEFPKEGPSILRIQQVVRGDSAAYFCASSPGLPNTEAFFGQGTRLTVV.

The genes are TRBV6-6 and TRBJ2-7; 9 positions agree with TRBD2. Trimming at V came to 2 bases and at J to 3 bases, leaving 8 bases not matched to a gene. Germline V gene data show CDR1 as MNHNY and CDR2 as SVGAGI (reference sequence). This CDR3 comprises 16 residues. For the CDR3, the DNA is TGTGCCAGCAGTTACATCTCTGCTAGCGGGGACTACGAGCAGTACTTC. Residues: CASSYISASGDYEQYF.

The V call is TRBV9, the J call TRBJ1-2; TRBD1 matches at 8 bases. The CDR3 totals 16 residues. CDR1 and CDR2 (germline): SGDLS, YYNGEE. V trimming: 0 bases; J trimming: 0 bases; junction bases outside the gene matches: 4. The CDR3 sequence: CASSVGGQGPNYGYTF. CDR3 bases: TGTGCCAGCAGCGTAGGCGGACAGGGACCTAACTATGGCTACACCTTC. The full variable domain, with the rest looked up from reference TRBV9 and TRBJ1-2, is DSGVTQTPKHLITATGQRVTLRCSPRSGDLSVYWYQQSLDQGLQFLIQYYNGEERAKGNILERFSAQQFPDLHSELNLSSLELGDSALYFCASSVGGQGPNYGYTFGSGTRLTVV.

The CDR3 region has the DNA TGTGCCAGCAGCGAAGGACAGCCCATCAACATTCAGTACTTC. It yields the protein CASSEGQPINIQYF. This chain links TRBV5-8 with TRBJ2-4; a possible D gene is TRBD1 (6 bases). Trimming removed 4 bases from V and 7 bases from J, with 15 bases in between. The CDR3 length is 14 residues. In germline, CDR1 is SGHTS, CDR2 YDEGEE.

A word on this clone: The sample contains more than one DNA sequence encoding this CDR3. CDR3 bases: TGTGCCAGCAGCCTGACAGGGGGCTCCTACAATGAGCAGTTCTTC. Encoded protein: CASSLTGGSYNEQFF. This rearrangement joins TRBV11-3 to TRBJ2-1, with 9 bases identical to TRBD1. Trimming at V came to 5 bases and at J to 0 bases, leaving 2 bases not matched to a gene. Germline assignment: CDR1 SGHNT and CDR2 YENEEA. The CDR3 contains 15 residues.

V usage is TRBV7-9 and J usage is TRBJ1-5; 9 positions match TRBD1. Germline CDR1 and CDR2: SEHNR and FQNEAQ (reference sequence). This CDR3 spans 15 amino acids. J was trimmed by 2 bases and V by 5 bases; bases with no gene match: 4. Written as DNA, the CDR3 is TGTGCCAGCAGCCGGGACAGGGTGGGCAATCAGCCCCAGCATTTT. Its protein product is CASSRDRVGNQPQHF.

This clone occurred once. The chain combines TRBV28 with TRBJ2-7; D may be TRBD2 (5 bases). Per the germline V gene, CDR1 is MDHEN and CDR2 is SYDVKM. V was shortened by 2 bases and J by 2 bases, with 16 bases between the two germline ends. The CDR3 is 16 amino acids. The CDR3 here is CASSLRVGRLTYEQYF. CDR3 DNA sequence: TGTGCCAGCAGTTTAAGGGTAGGGAGACTTACCTACGAGCAGTACTTC.

The V gene is TRBV3-1 (or the pseudogene TRBV3-2), the J gene TRBJ1-2; D call uncertain. V was clipped by 3 bases and J by 4 bases, with 15 bases between them. Per germline, CDR1 LGHDT and CDR2 YNNKEL (reference sequence). The CDR3 runs 15 residues. The CDR3 coding sequence is TGTGCCAGCAGCCATCCCAGCGCGCGACCCTATGGCTACACCTTC. It codes for CASSHPSARPYGYTF.

The chain is built from TRBV5-1 and TRBJ2-1, with 11 bases lining up with TRBD2. The CDR3 contains 16 residues. The trim removed 4 bases at V and 6 bases at J, leaving 9 bases unmatched. Germline CDR1 SGHRS, CDR2 YFSETQ. CDR3 protein: CASSADPGTSGNEQFF. CDR3 DNA: TGCGCCAGCAGCGCGGACCCCGGGACTAGCGGCAATGAGCAGTTCTTC. The full variable domain, in which reference TRBV5-1 and TRBJ2-1 provide the parts outside the CDR3, is KAGVTQTPRYLIKTRGQQVTLSCSPISGHRSVSWYQQTPGQGLQFLFEYFSETQRNKGNFPGRFSGRQFSNSRSEMNVSTLELGDSALYLCASSADPGTSGNEQFFGPGTRLTVL.

The chain links TRBV29-1 to TRBJ1-1; TRBD1 agrees at 8 bases. Germline V CDR1 and CDR2: SQVTM, ANQGSEA. CDR3 length: 10 amino acids. V lost 6 bases to trimming and J lost 11 bases; unmatched junction nucleotides: 5. In nucleotides, the CDR3 is TGCAGCGTGGCGGACAGGGTGGCTTTCTTT. Protein product: CSVADRVAFF. The full variable domain, in which reference TRBV29-1 and TRBJ1-1 provide the parts outside the CDR3, is SAVISQKPSRDICQRGTSLTIQCQVDSQVTMMFWYRQQPGQSLTLIATANQGSEATYESGFVIDKFPISRPNLTFSTLTVSNMSPEDSSIYLCSVADRVAFFGQGTRLTVV.

The chain couples TRBV5-1 to TRBJ1-4; D not resolved. This CDR3 is 16 amino acids long. With 4 bases removed from V and 1 base from J, the gap between germline ends came to 14 bases. CDR1 is SGHRS, CDR2 YFSETQ, per germline. In nucleotides, the CDR3 is TGCGCCAGCAGCGACACTGGGAGAGAAACTAATGAAAAACTGTTTTTT. It is translated as CASSDTGRETNEKLFF.

J is TRBJ1-2 and V is TRBV6-5; possible D gene TRBD1, 6 bases. The CDR3 length is 15 residues. The germline V gene has CDR1 MNHEY and CDR2 SVGAGI. Trimming took 7 bases from V and 2 from J, leaving 17 bases between them. CDR3 sequence (DNA): TGTGCCAGCACTCAACGGGGGGCTTCGAACTATGGCTACACCTTC. Its protein product is CASTQRGASNYGYTF.

V usage is TRBV27 and J usage is TRBJ2-3; tentative D call: TRBD2 (6 bases). The V gene lost 3 bases and the J gene lost 6 bases, with 13 bases spanning the gap. The CDR3 loop spans 14 amino acids. Germline CDR1 reads MNHEY; CDR2 reads SMNVEV (reference sequence). The CDR3 bases are TGTGCCAGCAGTTTTGGACTAAATTTTGATACGCAGTATTTT. Its translation: CASSFGLNFDTQYF.

The rearrangement joins TRBV5-5 to TRBJ2-7; weak D call: TRBD1 (6 bases). V was cut by 1 base and J by 6 bases, with 14 bases left in between. The CDR3 runs 14 residues. The V gene's germline CDR1 is SGHKS and CDR2 YYEKEE (reference sequence). CDR3 bases: TGTGCCAGCAGCTTGCTCCAGGGGACCCGCGAGCAGTACTTC. Its translation: CASSLLQGTREQYF.

V is TRBV19 and J is TRBJ2-1, with D perhaps TRBD1 (5 bases). Germline assignment: CDR1 LNHDA and CDR2 SQIVND (reference sequence). The ends were cut back, 4 bases at V and 7 bases at J, with 11 bases in the middle. The CDR3 runs to 13 residues. Here the CDR3 reads CASSKPGFNEQFF. CDR3 nucleotides: TGTGCCAGTAGTAAACCAGGGTTTAATGAGCAGTTCTTC.

V gene TRBV3-1 (or the pseudogene TRBV3-2) combines with J gene TRBJ1-2, with TRBD1 matching over 8 bases. The CDR3 covers 15 residues. Unmatched junction bases numbered 14, after V lost 4 bases and J lost 10 bases. The germline V gene encodes CDR1 LGHDT and CDR2 YNNKEL (reference sequence). The CDR3 coding sequence is TGTGCCAGCAGCCTTGCCGGACAGGGTAGATGGGCCTACACCTTC. Amino acids: CASSLAGQGRWAYTF.

This chain links TRBV9 with TRBJ2-6; D remains unclear. CDR1 and CDR2 (germline): SGDLS, YYNGEE. V gave up 0 bases and J gave up 0 bases, with 7 bases separating them. This CDR3 has 16 residues. The chain's CDR3 is CASSVGSGSGANVLTF. CDR3 nucleotide sequence: TGTGCCAGCAGCGTAGGATCGGGCTCTGGGGCCAACGTCCTGACTTTC. Looking up the rest from reference TRBV9 and TRBJ2-6 gives the full variable domain: DSGVTQTPKHLITATGQRVTLRCSPRSGDLSVYWYQQSLDQGLQFLIQYYNGEERAKGNILERFSAQQFPDLHSELNLSSLELGDSALYFCASSVGSGSGANVLTFGAGSRLTVL.

The rearrangement joins TRBV28 to TRBJ1-6; D is ambiguous. This CDR3 has 15 amino acids. Germline values: CDR1 MDHEN, CDR2 SYDVKM. Between the trimmed V and J ends, which lost 1 base and 7 bases, there was a span of 11 bases. DNA of the CDR3: TGTGCCAGCAGTTTATTAAGACTGCTGAATTCACCCCTCCACTTT. Translation gives CASSLLRLLNSPLHF.

The V call is TRBV6-2 or TRBV6-3, the J call TRBJ2-3; D perhaps matches TRBD2 (6 bases). CDR1 is MNHEY, CDR2 SVGEGT, per germline. The CDR3 length is 14 residues. The V and J ends lost 4 bases and 6 bases respectively, with 14 bases between them. The CDR3 bases are TGTGCCAGCAGTTCCCTACTAGCTCGGGATACGCAGTATTTT. Translating it yields CASSSLLARDTQYF.

The chain is built from TRBV6-2 or TRBV6-3 and TRBJ2-1; the match to TRBD2 covers 12 bases. The germline CDR1 and CDR2 sequences are MNHEY and SVGEGT. V was clipped by 4 bases and J by 9 bases; unmatched bases: 7. This CDR3 contains 15 residues. Written as DNA, the CDR3 is TGTGCCAGCAGTTCGCCTAGCGGGGGGGCGAGTGAGCAGTTCTTC. Its translation: CASSSPSGGASEQFF.

The V call is TRBV4-1, the J call TRBJ2-1; D might be TRBD1 (6 bases). Germline lookup yields CDR1 MGHRA and CDR2 YSYEKL. This CDR3 is 16 amino acids long. V gave up 4 bases and J gave up 8 bases, with 21 bases separating them. CDR3 loop: CASSPRTDLKLDEQFF. The CDR3 DNA sequence: TGCGCCAGCAGCCCCCGGACAGACCTCAAGTTGGATGAGCAGTTCTTC.